The T cell receptor (beta chain) described here comes from a study of blood T cell repertoires in COVID-19. TCRdb's copy holds only in-frame clones and misses some; the assay was immunoSEQ multiplex PCR. Of approximately 250,000 clones listed, around 88% were seen once; the top ten hold roughly 13%. The clonotype originates from a woman in her seventies with COVID-19, enrolled during active disease. The sample comprised peripheral blood.

CDR3 loop: CASREGAAGANVLTF. The CDR3 DNA reads as TGTGCCAGCAGAGAGGGAGCGGCTGGGGCCAACGTCCTGACTTTC. This chain uses TRBV6-5 with TRBJ2-6, with D perhaps matching TRBD2 (5 bases). There are 15 residues in the CDR3. Germline CDR1 is MNHEY and CDR2 is SVGAGI. The V gene lost 6 bases and the J gene lost 2 bases, with 11 bases spanning the gap.